The rows below give T cell receptor beta chains drawn from one sample of a study of human T cells and chemical hapten exposure. TCRdb ran MiXCR on the RACE reads and lists one entry per CDR3 protein. The repertoire has over 85,000 distinct CDR3 sequences, roughly an eighth of them found once; the top ten carry approximately 2.1%. The source was whole blood, collected in connection with sensitization to the hapten diphenylcyclopropenone (DPC). Receptors originate from a middle-aged woman with alopecia areata. Some clones in this sample may be carry-over from other donors' samples. Both conserved end residues are part of each CDR3. D genes are given only for firm matches. Where a row states a size, it is once, few, many or the class of an expanded clone; other rows omit it.

TRBD2 | TRBJ2-5 | - | TRBV20-1 | TGCAGTGCTACTGGACTAGCGGGGGTCCAAGAGACCCAGTACTTC | CSATGLAGVQETQYF
- | TRBJ2-2 | - | TRBV28 | TGTGCCAGCAGTTTACCCTGGACTAAGAGGGGGAGCGGGGAGCTGTTTTTT | CASSLPWTKRGSGELFF
- | TRBJ1-6 | once | TRBV27 | TGTGCCAGCAGTACGGCCGGGACGTCCCTCCACTTT | CASSTAGTSLHF
TRBD2 | TRBJ2-7 | - | TRBV20-1 | TGCAGTGCTAGAGATGGGGCCAGCGGGAGGCCCTACGAGCAGTACTTC | CSARDGASGRPYEQYF
- | TRBJ2-1 | - | TRBV11-3 | TGTGCCAGCAGCTTAGGGGGGTCAGTACGGGACAATGAGCAGTTCTTC | CASSLGGSVRDNEQFF
TRBD1 | TRBJ2-7 | few | TRBV4-1 | TGCGCCAGCAGCCAAGATCCGGGACAGGGGGGCGAGCAGTACTTC | CASSQDPGQGGEQYF
TRBD1 | TRBJ2-7 | few | TRBV2 | TGTGCCAGCAGCACCACAGGGGGCGAGCAGTACTTC | CASSTTGGEQYF
TRBD2 | TRBJ2-1 | many | TRBV20-1 | TGCAGTGCTAGGGCGCAGCGGGGAAACAATGAGCAGTTCTTC | CSARAQRGNNEQFF
- | TRBJ2-7 | - | TRBV5-5 | TGTGCCAGCAGCTTGTGGTTGGGTTACGAGCAGTACTTC | CASSLWLGYEQYF
- | TRBJ2-2 | many | TRBV2 | TGTGCCAGCAGTGTAGAGCAGACTAACACCGGGGAGCTGTTTTTT | CASSVEQTNTGELFF
TRBD1 | TRBJ2-7 | few | TRBV28 | TGTGCCAGCAGAGGACCGGGACAGGGTTACTTC | CASRGPGQGYF
TRBD1 | TRBJ2-4 | - | TRBV2 | TGTGCCAGCAGCCAGGACAGGGTTCGGGCCTTC | CASSQDRVRAF
TRBD1 | TRBJ2-2 | few | TRBV19 | TGTGCCAGTAGTAGGGACAGAGACACCGGGGAGCTGTTTTTT | CASSRDRDTGELFF
- | TRBJ1-4 | few | TRBV4-2 | TGTGCCAGCAGCCAAGATGGCAGGGGTGGAGAAAAACTGTTTTTT | CASSQDGRGGEKLFF
- | TRBJ2-7 | - | TRBV29-1 | TGCAGCGCTCGTTGGACGGGAGAGCAGTACTTC | CSARWTGEQYF
TRBD1 | TRBJ2-7 | few | TRBV12-3/TRBV12-4 | TGTGCCAGCAGTACCGGGACAGGGGGTAACGAGCAGTACTTC | CASSTGTGGNEQYF
- | TRBJ2-5 | many | TRBV29-1 | TGCAGCGTTAGGGCAGGGATCCAAGAGACCCAGTACTTC | CSVRAGIQETQYF
- | TRBJ1-6 | - | TRBV4-2 | TGTGCCAGCAGCCACCCATATGGACAAGGGGGGAATTCACCCCTCCACTTT | CASSHPYGQGGNSPLHF
- | TRBJ2-3 | many | TRBV4-3 | TGCGCCAGCAGCCAAGGTCAAGCGGTAGATACGCAGTATTTT | CASSQGQAVDTQYF
- | TRBJ2-1 | - | TRBV6-2/TRBV6-3 | TGTGCCAGCAGTCCCTCCTCGCGGGAATACAATGAGCAGTTCTTC | CASSPSSREYNEQFF
- | TRBJ1-1 | - | TRBV29-1 | TGCAGCGTTGGACTCAGCCAGAACACTGAAGCTTTCTTT | CSVGLSQNTEAFF
- | TRBJ1-1 | - | TRBV2 | TGTGCCAGCAGTCAACAGGGCACTGAAGCTTTCTTT | CASSQQGTEAFF
TRBD2 | TRBJ2-7 | - | TRBV29-1 | TGCAGCGGGCGGACTAGCGGGAGATACGAGCAGTACTTC | CSGRTSGRYEQYF
TRBD1 | TRBJ2-7 | many | TRBV28 | TGTGCCAGCAGTGCCGGGCCAGGGGGCCCCTACGAGCAGTACTTC | CASSAGPGGPYEQYF
TRBD2 | TRBJ2-7 | few | TRBV20-1 | TGCAGTGCTAGTAGCGGGAGGGGACATAGCTCCTACGAGCAGTACTTC | CSASSGRGHSSYEQYF
TRBD1 | TRBJ2-7 | medium-sized | TRBV12-3/TRBV12-4 | TGTGCCAGCAGCCCGGGACAGGGCCTCTACGAGCAGTACTTC | CASSPGQGLYEQYF